Presented here are 10 T cell receptor beta chains from one specimen sequenced in a study of response to subunit inactivated influenza vaccine. TCRdb re-analysed the RT-PCR reads in MiXCR, keeping a single row per CDR3 protein. The sample consists of about 530,000 distinct CDR3 sequences, about 12% of them appearing once. This specimen consisted of PBMCs from blood, obtained on the day of vaccination. The receptors derive from a man aged 50-59 years who received an inactivated influenza vaccine.

The count of this clonotype is one. One end of the junction is discordant with germline, which a read error may explain. The chain links TRBV20-1 to TRBJ2-7; 11 nucleotides agree with TRBD2. CDR3 length: 15 amino acids. The germline CDR1 and CDR2 sequences are DFQATT and SNEGSKA (reference sequence). The CDR3 bases are TGCAGTGCTCCAAGACTAGCGGGAAGCTCCTACGAGCAGTGCTTC. It encodes CSAPRLAGSSYEQCF.

The rearrangement uses TRBV12-3 or TRBV12-4 and TRBJ2-5; D unresolved. V was trimmed by 5 bases and J by 5 bases, leaving 9 bases between them. The CDR3 extends over 12 amino acids. The CDR3 region is CASSGVVETQYF. CDR3 coding DNA: TGTGCCAGCAGTGGAGTGGTGGAGACCCAGTACTTC.

The CDR3 loop reads CASSPGLQGAEAFF. The CDR3 nucleotides are TGTGCCAGCAGCCCCGGACTTCAAGGTGCTGAAGCTTTCTTT. The chain is built from TRBV3-1 and TRBJ1-1; D is ambiguous. The germline V gene encodes CDR1 LGHDT and CDR2 YNNKEL (reference sequence). V was pared by 4 bases and J by 6 bases, with 15 bases between. The CDR3 spans 14 residues.

The J gene is TRBJ2-2, the V gene TRBV30, with 8 bases that match TRBD1. This CDR3 comprises 15 residues. V gave up 3 bases and J gave up 7 bases; unmatched junction bases: 10. The V gene's germline CDR1 is GTSNPN and CDR2 SVGIG (reference sequence). The DNA of the CDR3 is TGTGCCTGGAGCCGGGACAGGTCGTCAGGCGGGGAGCTGTTTTTT. It encodes CAWSRDRSSGGELFF.

J is TRBJ2-5 and V is TRBV3-1, with a possible D match to TRBD1 (7 bases). V dropped 4 bases and J dropped 5 bases, with 17 bases sitting between them. This CDR3 contains 15 residues. The germline CDR1 and CDR2 sequences are LGHDT and YNNKEL (reference sequence). CDR3 DNA: TGTGCCAGCAGCCTCCGGGACCCAGGGGGGGAGACCCAGTACTTC. It translates to CASSLRDPGGETQYF.

The table lists this clonotype with a few counts. The J gene is TRBJ1-2, the V gene TRBV6-2 or TRBV6-3, with no clear D. Trimming stripped 4 bases from V and 0 bases from J, with 12 bases between. The V gene's germline CDR1 is MNHEY and CDR2 SVGEGT. The CDR3 has 15 residues. CDR3 bases: TGTGCCAGCAGTTCACGGACGGACGCTAACTATGGCTACACCTTC. This gives the protein CASSSRTDANYGYTF.

The gene calls are TRBV11-2 and TRBJ2-1, with 8 bases lining up with TRBD2. The CDR3 spans 17 residues. Germline V gene sequence: CDR1 SGHAT, CDR2 FQNNGV. Trimming at V came to 1 base and at J to 8 bases, leaving 13 bases not matched to a gene. CDR3: CASSLVTGGGGLDEQFF. The CDR3, as DNA: TGTGCCAGCAGCTTAGTAACTGGCGGCGGGGGGTTGGATGAGCAGTTCTTC.

This clonotype has a count of ten or more. V gene TRBV20-1 combines with J gene TRBJ1-2; D may be TRBD1 (5 bases). Trimming pared 5 bases from V and 0 bases from J, leaving 13 bases between. CDR3 size: 14 residues. Germline V gene sequence: CDR1 DFQATT, CDR2 SNEGSKA (reference sequence). The chain's CDR3 is CSAQLMTANYGYTF. CDR3 nucleotides: TGCAGTGCTCAGCTCATGACAGCTAACTATGGCTACACCTTC.

This clonotype appeared a few times. V and J are TRBV5-1 and TRBJ2-6, with a tentative D call TRBD2 (6 bases). The CDR3 runs 13 residues. The V and J ends lost 9 bases and 3 bases respectively, with 10 bases between them. Germline CDR1 reads SGHRS; CDR2 reads YFSETQ. The DNA for the CDR3 is TGCGCCACCGGGGAGGTTGGGGCCAACGTCCTGACTTTC. It codes for CATGEVGANVLTF.

This clonotype was seen more than once but under ten times. The V call is TRBV10-2, the J call TRBJ2-7; the match to TRBD1 covers 11 bases. The trim removed 2 bases at V and 3 bases at J, leaving 6 bases unmatched. The CDR3 spans 16 residues. Germline V lookup: CDR1 WSHSY, CDR2 SAAADI. The DNA of the CDR3 is TGCGCCAGCAGTGAGAGATCCGGGACAGGGGGCTACGAGCAGTACTTC. The encoded protein is CASSERSGTGGYEQYF.